This entry features one T cell receptor beta chain sequence. The antigen remains undetermined. The data originate from a study of T cell responses to AZD1222 COVID-19 vaccine. The assay was immunoSEQ multiplex PCR, and TCRdb's table has in-frame clones only and misses some. The profile shows about 140,000 clones, about nine tenths of them singletons. General study points: Two AZD1222 administrations were followed by greater Spike-specific TCR breadth and depth. Seropositive at baseline were only six AZD1222 recipients.

The CDR3 is 12 amino acids. Per the germline V gene, CDR1 is SNHLY and CDR2 is FYNNEI. The V end lost 8 bases, the J end lost 7 bases, and 14 bases lay between the germline ends. The source is an adult in good health. Here the sequenced sample was peripheral blood, taken on day 0 of AZD1222 vaccination. This chain connects TRBV2 to TRBJ1-1, with D perhaps TRBD1 (6 bases). CDR3 amino acids: CASWDIFGEAFF. The CDR3 DNA follows: TGTGCCAGCTGGGACATCTTTGGTGAAGCTTTCTTT.